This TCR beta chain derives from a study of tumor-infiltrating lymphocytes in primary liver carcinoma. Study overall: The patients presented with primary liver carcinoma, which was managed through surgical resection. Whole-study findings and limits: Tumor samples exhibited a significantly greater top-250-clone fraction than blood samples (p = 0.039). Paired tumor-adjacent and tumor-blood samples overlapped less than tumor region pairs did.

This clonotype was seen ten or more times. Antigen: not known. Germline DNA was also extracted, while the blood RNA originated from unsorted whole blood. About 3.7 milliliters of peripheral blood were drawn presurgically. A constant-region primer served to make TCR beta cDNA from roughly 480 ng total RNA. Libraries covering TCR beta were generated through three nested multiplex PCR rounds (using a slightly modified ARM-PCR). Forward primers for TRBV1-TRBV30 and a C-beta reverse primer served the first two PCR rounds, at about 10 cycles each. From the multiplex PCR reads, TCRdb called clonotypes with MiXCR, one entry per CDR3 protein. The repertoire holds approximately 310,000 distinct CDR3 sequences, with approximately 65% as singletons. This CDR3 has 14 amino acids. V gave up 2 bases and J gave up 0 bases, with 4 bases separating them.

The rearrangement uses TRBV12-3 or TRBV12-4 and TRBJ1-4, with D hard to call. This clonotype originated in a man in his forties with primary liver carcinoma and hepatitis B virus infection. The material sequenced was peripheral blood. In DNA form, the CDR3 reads TGTGCCAGCAGTTTAACAGCAACTAATGAAAAACTGTTTTTT. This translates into CASSLTATNEKLFF.